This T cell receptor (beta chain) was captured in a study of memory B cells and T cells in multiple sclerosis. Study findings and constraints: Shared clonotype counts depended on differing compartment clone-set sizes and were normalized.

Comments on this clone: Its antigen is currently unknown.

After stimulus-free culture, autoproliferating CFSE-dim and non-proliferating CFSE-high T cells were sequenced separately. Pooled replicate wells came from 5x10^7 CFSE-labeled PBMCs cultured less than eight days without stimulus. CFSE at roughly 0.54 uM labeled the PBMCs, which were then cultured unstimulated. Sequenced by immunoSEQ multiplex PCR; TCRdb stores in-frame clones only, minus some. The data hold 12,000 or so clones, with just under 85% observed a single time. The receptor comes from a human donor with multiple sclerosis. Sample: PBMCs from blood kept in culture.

The CDR3 sequence is CASSDRGTGELFF. The DNA of the CDR3 is TGTGCCAGTAGTGACAGGGGAACCGGGGAGCTGTTTTTT. The chain has TRBV19 and TRBJ2-2; the match to TRBD1 covers 8 bases. Germline values: CDR1 LNHDA, CDR2 SQIVND (reference sequence). Trimming took 5 bases from V and 5 from J; bases not matched to a gene: 1. The CDR3 consists of 13 residues. Using reference TRBV19 and TRBJ2-2 for the parts outside the CDR3, the full variable domain is DGGITQSPKYLFRKEGQNVTLSCEQNLNHDAMYWYRQDPGQGLRLIYYSQIVNDFQKGDIAEGYSVSREKKESFPLTVTSAQKNPTAFYLCASSDRGTGELFFGEGSRLTVL.